The clone carrying this T cell receptor beta chain was counted at least ten times. The antigen remains unidentified. The sample's time point: newly diagnosed GD, antithyroid drugs for less than 3 months. Scientists built the TCR library using RNA that was extracted from PBMCs. Germline V gene data show CDR1 as MGHRA and CDR2 as YSYEKL. The V and J ends lost 0 bases and 4 bases, in that order; junction bases with no gene match: 5. The CDR3 has 17 residues. The source of the sample is a study of regulatory T cells in long-lasting Graves disease. Regarding the study as a whole: Persistent disease favored TRBV28, TRBJ1-2 and TRBJ2-5. Persistent patients shared more public clonotypes (2,741) than new patients (966). Patients with persistent Graves' had lower TCR diversity than newly diagnosed patients.

In building TCR beta libraries, iRepertoire HTBI primers were used together with Arm-PCR of CDR3 regions. TCRdb re-called the multiplex PCR reads through MiXCR, storing one row per CDR3 protein. Of some 250,000 distinct CDR3 sequences in the sample, about 20% were seen once. The same specimen was also included in a second study, on T cells in Graves' hyperthyroidism and ophthalmopathy. This second report adds: A set of HTBI primers served as the primers for a first-round RT-PCR of the TCR CDR3.

The sample consisted of peripheral blood mononuclear cells (PBMCs), taken at new diagnosis, from a patient treated with antithyroid drugs. This TCR was recovered from a woman aged 25 to 39 with Graves disease. V is TRBV4-1 and J is TRBJ2-1; 11 bases align to TRBD2. The chain's CDR3 is CASSQDLAGGYYNEQFF. CDR3 coding DNA: TGCGCCAGCAGCCAAGATCTAGCGGGGGGATATTACAATGAGCAGTTCTTC.